This paragraph reports one TCR beta chain. Its matching antigen is unknown. The data were taken from a study of cytomegalovirus exposure and HLA in healthy donors. The study's findings and limits: One cluster of highly shared sequence variants probably arose as a sequencing artifact. What a later analysis showed was that several of the most significant clusters appeared linked to common viral pathogens.

13 Jbeta primers and 60 Vbeta primers were used for the PCR. Profiling relied on immunoSEQ multiplex PCR, and the TCRdb table lists in-frame clones only, not all of them. This sample carries 150,000 to 250,000 clones, around 85% of them seen once, and the ten largest clones take under 3%. This TCR derives from a woman aged 45-65 years in good health and CMV-seronegative. Sequencing was done on a sample of PBMCs.

CDR3 DNA: TGCGCCAGCAGCCAGCTAATACCGGGACTAGCGGACCTCACAGATACGCAGTATTTT. This translates into CASSQLIPGLADLTDTQYF. The chain uses TRBV4-1 and TRBJ2-3; TRBD2 aligns across 11 bases. The germline V gene has CDR1 MGHRA and CDR2 YSYEKL. CDR3 length equals 19 residues. With V trimmed by 3 bases and J by 2 bases, 13 bases remained unmatched.